This T cell receptor beta chain was obtained from a study of blood T cell repertoires in COVID-19. The overall study: Some COVID-19 samples were acute and others convalescent; all came from the United States, Italy and Spain.

Clones were read by immunoSEQ multiplex PCR, and TCRdb kept only the in-frame ones, dropping some. The sample lists around 370,000 clones, 85% to 90% seen once, with about 6% in the top ten. Trimming removed 5 bases at V and 1 base at J, with 13 bases between. The CDR3 is made up of 15 amino acids. Germline V gives CDR1 LNHNV, CDR2 YYDKDF (reference sequence). The gene calls are TRBV15 and TRBJ2-3; TRBD1 is a possible D gene (5 bases). This clonotype was obtained from a woman aged 45 to 65 with COVID-19, enrolled during active disease. The sample comprised peripheral blood. In DNA form, the CDR3 reads TGTGCCACCAGCCCAGGGTCTCTTCGCACAGATACGCAGTATTTT. The encoded protein is CATSPGSLRTDTQYF.